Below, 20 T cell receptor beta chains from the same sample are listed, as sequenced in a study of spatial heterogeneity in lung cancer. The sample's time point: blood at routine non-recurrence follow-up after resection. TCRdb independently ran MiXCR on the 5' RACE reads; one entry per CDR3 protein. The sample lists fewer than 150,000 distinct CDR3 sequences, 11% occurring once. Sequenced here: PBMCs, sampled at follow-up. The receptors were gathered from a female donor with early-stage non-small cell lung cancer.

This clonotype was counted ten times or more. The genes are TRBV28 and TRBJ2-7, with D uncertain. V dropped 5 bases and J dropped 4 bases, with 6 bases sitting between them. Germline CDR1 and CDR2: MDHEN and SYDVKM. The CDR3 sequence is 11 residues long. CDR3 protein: CASSTEYEQYF. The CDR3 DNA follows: TGTGCCAGCAGTACCGAGTACGAGCAGTACTTC.

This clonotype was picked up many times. CDR3 amino acids: CASSIQAASGGEQFF. CDR3 sequence (DNA): TGTGCCAGTAGTATTCAAGCGGCCTCCGGAGGCGAGCAGTTCTTC. V usage is TRBV19 and J usage is TRBJ2-1; D may be TRBD2 (5 bases). The germline V and J ends were trimmed by 3 bases and 10 bases, with 19 bases remaining between them. This CDR3 spans 15 amino acids. Germline CDR1 reads LNHDA; CDR2 reads SQIVND (reference sequence). Combining the CDR3 with reference TRBV19 and TRBJ2-1 gives the whole variable domain DGGITQSPKYLFRKEGQNVTLSCEQNLNHDAMYWYRQDPGQGLRLIYYSQIVNDFQKGDIAEGYSVSREKKESFPLTVTSAQKNPTAFYLCASSIQAASGGEQFFGPGTRLTVL.

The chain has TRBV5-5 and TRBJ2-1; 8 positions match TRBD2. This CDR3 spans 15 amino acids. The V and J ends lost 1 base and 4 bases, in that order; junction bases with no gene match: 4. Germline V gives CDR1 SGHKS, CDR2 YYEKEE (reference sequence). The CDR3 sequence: CASSLRLARYNEQFF. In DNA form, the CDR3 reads TGTGCCAGCAGCTTGAGACTAGCGAGGTACAATGAGCAGTTCTTC.

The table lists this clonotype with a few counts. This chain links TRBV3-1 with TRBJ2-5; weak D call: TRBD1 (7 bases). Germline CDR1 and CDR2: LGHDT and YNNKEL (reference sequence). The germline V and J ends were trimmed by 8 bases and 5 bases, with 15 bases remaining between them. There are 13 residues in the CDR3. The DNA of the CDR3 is TGTGCCAGCCTCTCCCAGGGGGGCGAGACCCAGTACTTC. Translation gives CASLSQGGETQYF.

The CDR3 here is CASSSFQETQYF. Here the CDR3 DNA reads TGTGCCAGCAGTTCCTTTCAAGAGACCCAGTACTTC. This rearrangement joins TRBV27 to TRBJ2-5; D gene unclear. Germline CDR1 reads MNHEY; CDR2 reads SMNVEV (reference sequence). The CDR3 has 12 residues. V was trimmed by 4 bases and J by 2 bases, leaving 5 bases between them.

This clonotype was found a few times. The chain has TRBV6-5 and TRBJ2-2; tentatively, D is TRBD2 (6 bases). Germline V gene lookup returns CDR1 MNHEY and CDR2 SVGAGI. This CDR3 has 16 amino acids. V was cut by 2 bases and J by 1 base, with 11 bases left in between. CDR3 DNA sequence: TGTGCCAGCAGTTACGACGGCGGGATGAACACCGGGGAGCTGTTTTTT. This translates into CASSYDGGMNTGELFF.

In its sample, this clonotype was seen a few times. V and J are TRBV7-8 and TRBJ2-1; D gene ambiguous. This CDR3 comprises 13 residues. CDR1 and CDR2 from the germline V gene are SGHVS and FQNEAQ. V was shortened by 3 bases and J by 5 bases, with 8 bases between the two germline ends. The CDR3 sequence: CASSFAGHNEQFF. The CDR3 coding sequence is TGTGCCAGCAGCTTCGCTGGGCACAATGAGCAGTTCTTC.

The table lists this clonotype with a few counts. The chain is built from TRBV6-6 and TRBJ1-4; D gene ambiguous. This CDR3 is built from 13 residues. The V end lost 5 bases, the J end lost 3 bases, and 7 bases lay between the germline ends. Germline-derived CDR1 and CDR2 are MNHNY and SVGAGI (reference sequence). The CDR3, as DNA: TGTGCCAGCAGTGGGGAATCTAATGAAAAACTGTTTTTT. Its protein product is CASSGESNEKLFF.

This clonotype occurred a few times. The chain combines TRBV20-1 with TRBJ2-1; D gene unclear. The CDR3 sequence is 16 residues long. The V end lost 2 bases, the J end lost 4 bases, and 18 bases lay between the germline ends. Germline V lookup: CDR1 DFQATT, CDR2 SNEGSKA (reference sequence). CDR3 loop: CSARPPSGGTYNEQFF. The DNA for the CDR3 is TGCAGTGCTAGACCCCCCAGTGGCGGTACATACAATGAGCAGTTCTTC.

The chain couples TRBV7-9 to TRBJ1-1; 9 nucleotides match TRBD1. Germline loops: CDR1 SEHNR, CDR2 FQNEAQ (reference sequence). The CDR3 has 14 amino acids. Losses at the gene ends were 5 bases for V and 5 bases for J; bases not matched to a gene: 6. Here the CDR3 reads CASSPGQGWTEAFF. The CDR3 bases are TGTGCCAGCAGCCCGGGACAGGGATGGACTGAAGCTTTCTTT.

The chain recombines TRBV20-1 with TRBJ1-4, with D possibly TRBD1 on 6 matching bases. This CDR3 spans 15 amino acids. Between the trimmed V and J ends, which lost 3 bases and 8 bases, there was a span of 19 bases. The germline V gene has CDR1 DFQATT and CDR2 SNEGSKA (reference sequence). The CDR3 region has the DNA TGCAGTGCTAGCGACAGGAGAAGTTCGGAGGAAAAACTGTTTTTT. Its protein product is CSASDRRSSEEKLFF.

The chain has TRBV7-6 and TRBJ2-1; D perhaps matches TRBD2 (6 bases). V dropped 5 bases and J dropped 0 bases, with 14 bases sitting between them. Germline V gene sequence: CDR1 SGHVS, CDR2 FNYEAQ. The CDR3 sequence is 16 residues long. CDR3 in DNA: TGTGCCAGCAGCCGAAGGGCCGGGAGCTCCTACAATGAGCAGTTCTTC. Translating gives CASSRRAGSSYNEQFF. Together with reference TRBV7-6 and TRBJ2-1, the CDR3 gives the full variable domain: GAGVSQSPRYKVTKRGQDVALRCDPISGHVSLYWYRQALGQGPEFLTYFNYEAQQDKSGLPNDRFSAERPEGSISTLTIQRTEQRDSAMYRCASSRRAGSSYNEQFFGPGTRLTVL.

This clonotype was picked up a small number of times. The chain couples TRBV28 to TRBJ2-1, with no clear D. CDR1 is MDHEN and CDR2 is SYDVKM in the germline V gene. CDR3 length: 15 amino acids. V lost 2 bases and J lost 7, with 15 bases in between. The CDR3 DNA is TGTGCCAGCAGTTTAGCTCTCGCAGGAGAAAATGAGCAGTTCTTC. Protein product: CASSLALAGENEQFF.

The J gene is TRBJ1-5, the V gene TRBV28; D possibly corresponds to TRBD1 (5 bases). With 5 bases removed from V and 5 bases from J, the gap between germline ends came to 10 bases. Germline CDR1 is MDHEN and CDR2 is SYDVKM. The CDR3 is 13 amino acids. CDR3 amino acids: CASSRDGDQPQHF. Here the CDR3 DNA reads TGTGCCAGCAGTCGGGACGGAGATCAGCCCCAGCATTTT.

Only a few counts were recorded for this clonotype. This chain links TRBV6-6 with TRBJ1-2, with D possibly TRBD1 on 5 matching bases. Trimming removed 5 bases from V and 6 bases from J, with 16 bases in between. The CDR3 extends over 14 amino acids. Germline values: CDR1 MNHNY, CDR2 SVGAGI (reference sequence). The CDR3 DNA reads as TGTGCCAGCAGTCCGGGGCAAATCCCTAATGGCTACACCTTC. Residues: CASSPGQIPNGYTF.

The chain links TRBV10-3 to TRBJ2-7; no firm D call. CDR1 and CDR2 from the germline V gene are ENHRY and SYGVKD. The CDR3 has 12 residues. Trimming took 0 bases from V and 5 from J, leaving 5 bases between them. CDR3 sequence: CAISESGHEQYV. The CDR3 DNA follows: TGTGCCATCAGTGAGTCTGGGCACGAGCAGTACGTC.

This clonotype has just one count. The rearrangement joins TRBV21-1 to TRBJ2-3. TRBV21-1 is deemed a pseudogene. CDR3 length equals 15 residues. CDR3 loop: CASSMNRSITDTQYF. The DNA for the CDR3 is TGTGCCAGCAGCATGAATCGCTCGATCACAGATACGCAGTATTTT.

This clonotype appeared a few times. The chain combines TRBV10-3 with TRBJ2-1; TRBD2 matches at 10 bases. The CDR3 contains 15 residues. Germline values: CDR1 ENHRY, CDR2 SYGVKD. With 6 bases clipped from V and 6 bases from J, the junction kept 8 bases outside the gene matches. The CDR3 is CAIRDLAGVTNEQFF. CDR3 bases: TGTGCCATCAGGGACCTAGCGGGAGTAACCAATGAGCAGTTCTTC.

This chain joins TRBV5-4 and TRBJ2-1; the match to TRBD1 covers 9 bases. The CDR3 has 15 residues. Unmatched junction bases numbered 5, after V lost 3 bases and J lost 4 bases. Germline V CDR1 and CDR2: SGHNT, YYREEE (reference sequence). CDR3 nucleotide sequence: TGTGCCAGCAGCTCACAGGGGGCGGGATACAATGAGCAGTTCTTC. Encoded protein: CASSSQGAGYNEQFF.

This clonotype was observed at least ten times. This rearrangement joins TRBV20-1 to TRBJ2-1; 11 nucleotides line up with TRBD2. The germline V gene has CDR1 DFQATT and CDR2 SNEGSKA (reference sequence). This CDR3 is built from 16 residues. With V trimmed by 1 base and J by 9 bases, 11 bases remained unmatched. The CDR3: CSARAFSGRAVSEQFF. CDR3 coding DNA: TGCAGTGCTAGAGCCTTTAGCGGGAGGGCCGTCAGTGAGCAGTTCTTC.